This TCR beta chain was retrieved from a study of cytomegalovirus exposure and HLA in healthy donors. Study results and caveats: Some V segments could not be told apart, so they were left out, TRBV6-2 and TRBV6-3 among them. Evidence from a later analysis indicated that most CMV-associated TCR beta chains looked HLA-restricted.

A note on this clone: Its antigen is unknown.

The junction had 8 bases not matched to a gene; V was cut back by 6 bases and J by 0 bases. This CDR3 spans 18 amino acids. Per the germline V gene, CDR1 is SGHTA and CDR2 is FQGTGA. Researchers ran the PCR with 60 Vbeta and 13 Jbeta primers. The protocol was immunoSEQ multiplex PCR, while the TCRdb copy is restricted to in-frame clones and leaves out a portion. This sample yields about 94,000 clones, of which over 65% are seen a single time; under 13% belongs to the top ten. The chain recombines TRBV7-3 with TRBJ2-1; 13 nucleotides align to TRBD2. The sample comprised PBMCs. The TCR originated in a human donor in good health. Here the CDR3 reads CASSYGLAGASSYNEQFF. CDR3 sequence (DNA): TGTGCCAGCAGTTACGGACTAGCGGGGGCGAGCTCCTACAATGAGCAGTTCTTC.